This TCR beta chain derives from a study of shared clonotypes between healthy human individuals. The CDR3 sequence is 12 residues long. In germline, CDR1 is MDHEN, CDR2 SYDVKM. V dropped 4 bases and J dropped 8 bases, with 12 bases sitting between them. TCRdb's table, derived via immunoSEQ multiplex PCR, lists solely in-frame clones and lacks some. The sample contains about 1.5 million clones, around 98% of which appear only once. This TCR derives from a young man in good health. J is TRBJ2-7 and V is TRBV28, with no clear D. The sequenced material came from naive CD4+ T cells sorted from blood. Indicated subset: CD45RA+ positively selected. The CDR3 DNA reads TGTGCCAGCAGTTCGGAACACCGTAAGCAGTACTTC. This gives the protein CASSSEHRKQYF.